The clone carrying this T cell receptor (beta chain) was seen repeatedly, ten times or more. The source of the sample is a study of human T cells and chemical hapten exposure. Regarding time point: healthy volunteer bleed at 6 weeks. Unfractionated whole blood was the source of the extracted total RNA. The library put unique molecular identifiers onto individual cDNA molecules. How the authors handled the data: Across samples, TCR counts had a median of around 100,000 and ranged from roughly 23,224 to 700,000. Each CDR3 protein gets one entry after TCRdb re-called the RACE reads with MiXCR. These V and J calls derive from TCRdb rather than the authors' analysis. Of about 80,000 distinct CDR3 sequences in the sample, approximately 8.6% are singletons; the top ten hold less than 2%. Looked up from germline, CDR1 is MNHEY and CDR2 is SVGAGI. CDR3 size: 19 residues. Trimming stripped 5 bases from V and 0 bases from J, with 23 bases between.

This TCR was recovered from a female donor in good health. Some clones in this sample may be carry-over from other donors' samples. Sequenced sample: whole blood. The V and J genes are TRBV6-5 and TRBJ2-4, with a possible D match to TRBD2 (6 bases). CDR3 in amino acids: CASSLIRLWRGVAKNIQYF. In DNA form, the CDR3 reads TGTGCCAGCAGTCTAATCCGTCTATGGAGGGGCGTAGCCAAAAACATTCAGTACTTC.